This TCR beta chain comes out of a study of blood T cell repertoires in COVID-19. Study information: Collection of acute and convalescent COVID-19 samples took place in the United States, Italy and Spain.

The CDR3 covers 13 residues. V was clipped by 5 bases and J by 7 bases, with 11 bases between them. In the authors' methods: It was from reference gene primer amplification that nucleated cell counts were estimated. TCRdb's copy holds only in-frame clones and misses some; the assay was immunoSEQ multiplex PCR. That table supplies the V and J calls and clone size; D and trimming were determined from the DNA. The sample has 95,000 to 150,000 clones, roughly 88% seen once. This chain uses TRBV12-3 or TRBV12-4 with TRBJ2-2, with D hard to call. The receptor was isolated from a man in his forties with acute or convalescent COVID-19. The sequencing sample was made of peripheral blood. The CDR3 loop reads CASSPLSGGELFF. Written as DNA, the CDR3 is TGTGCCAGCAGTCCTCTCTCGGGCGGGGAGCTGTTTTTT.